This note documents a single TCR beta chain sequence. The sample is drawn from a study of regulatory dendritic cells for organ transplantation. TCRdb's copy holds only in-frame clones and misses some; the assay was immunoSEQ multiplex PCR. The sample yields under 30,000 clones, 60% to 80% seen once. This CDR3 is built from 13 residues. Deletions cut 0 bases from V and 2 bases from J, with 3 bases between. Per the germline V gene, CDR1 is SGDLS and CDR2 is YYNGEE. This chain links TRBV9 with TRBJ2-1; D is unclear. The receptor was derived from a human donor in good health. Source material: memory CD4+ T cells from blood. The sample's subset: CD45RO+ memory T cells. The CDR3 here is CASSVEPYNEQFF. Written as DNA, the CDR3 is TGTGCCAGCAGCGTAGAACCCTACAATGAGCAGTTCTTC.